This T cell receptor beta chain emerged from a study of T cells in Graves' hyperthyroidism and ophthalmopathy. V was trimmed by 1 base and J by 7 bases, leaving 11 bases between them. The CDR3 runs to 14 residues. The germline V gene has CDR1 LGHDT and CDR2 YNNKEL (reference sequence). TCR beta CDR3 region amplification was performed from RNA transcripts. The study used the HTBI primer set for a first-round RT-PCR of the TCR CDR3. TCRdb processed the multiplex PCR reads anew with MiXCR; each CDR3 protein has one entry. Among 500,000 to 600,000 distinct CDR3 sequences, 15% to 20% were seen once, and the ten largest hold around 18%. Diagnoses used clinical symptoms, serum thyroxine and TRAb, thyroid ultrasound and orbital computed tomography. Overall study findings and caveats: Most thyroid clonotypes with frequency above 0.001 were detected in blood.

This clonotype was found many times. Its specificity is unknown. This rearrangement joins TRBV3-1 to TRBJ1-5; D not certain. This TCR came from a woman aged 18 to 35 with Graves' hyperthyroidism. Sequencing used blood. CDR3: CASSQGKGNQPQHF. CDR3 bases: TGTGCCAGCAGCCAAGGGAAGGGAAACCAGCCCCAGCATTTT.